One and the same sample provided the 22 T cell receptor beta chains below, sequenced in a study of cytomegalovirus exposure and HLA in healthy donors (dated by TCRdb to 2016 to 2017). Receptor libraries were prepared by the immunoSEQ multiplex PCR assay. Sourced from immuneACCESS, this table was stored by TCRdb with only in-frame sequences that have V and J called. A share of the clones is absent; for the studies checked, an unresolved V gene accounts for under half, and the remainder has no known explanation. Recorded for this sample are about 79,000 clones; over 85% of them occurred a single time. The ten largest clones take up less than 4% of the sample. The material sequenced was PBMCs. Source of these receptors: a woman in her 30s in good health and CMV-seronegative.

The chain joins TRBV7-2 to TRBJ1-2, with D perhaps TRBD1 (6 bases). CDR1 is SGHTA and CDR2 is FQGNSA in the germline V gene. Trimming pared 5 bases from V and 4 bases from J, leaving 11 bases between. CDR3 length: 13 amino acids. CDR3 coding DNA: TGTGCCAGCAGCCCACTGGGGGCCTATGGCTACACCTTC. Encoded protein: CASSPLGAYGYTF.

The gene calls are TRBV7-2 and TRBJ1-2, with no clear D. V lost 5 bases and J 6 bases, leaving 13 bases between the germline ends. The CDR3 is made up of 13 amino acids. Germline CDR1 is SGHTA and CDR2 is FQGNSA. CDR3 region: CASSARSLDGYTF. CDR3 bases: TGTGCCAGCAGCGCCCGGAGCCTCGATGGCTACACCTTC. Supplemented by reference TRBV7-2 and TRBJ1-2, the full variable domain reads GAGVSQSPSNKVTEKGKDVELRCDPISGHTALYWYRQSLGQGLEFLIYFQGNSAPDKSGLPSDRFSAERTGGSVSTLTIQRTQQEDSAVYLCASSARSLDGYTFGSGTRLTVV.

CDR3 sequence reads: CAWWRQGATEAFF. The CDR3 DNA is TGTGCCTGGTGGCGGCAGGGGGCGACTGAAGCTTTCTTT. The chain joins TRBV30 to TRBJ1-1; TRBD1 agrees at 8 bases. The V gene end was trimmed by 5 bases and the J gene end by 5 bases; junction bases not matched to a gene: 7. Germline values: CDR1 GTSNPN, CDR2 SVGIG (reference sequence). The CDR3 covers 13 residues.

CDR3 residues: CASSQGPPKGSGNTIYF. As DNA, the CDR3 is TGCGCCAGCAGCCAAGGACCCCCCAAGGGGTCCGGAAACACCATATATTTT. The chain uses TRBV4-1 and TRBJ1-3; the D gene is possibly TRBD1 (5 bases). Germline loops: CDR1 MGHRA, CDR2 YSYEKL. The CDR3 runs to 17 residues. Trimming left V 1 base short and J 4 bases short, with 17 bases between.

J is TRBJ1-2 and V is TRBV12-5; TRBD1 agrees at 9 bases. The V segment lost 6 bases and the J segment 7 bases; nucleotides outside the gene matches: 6. Germline V gene sequence: CDR1 LGHNT, CDR2 FRNRAP. The CDR3 is made up of 13 amino acids. CDR3 in DNA: TGTGCTAGTGGCTCTGACAGGGGGTTTGGCTACACCTTC. Its translation is CASGSDRGFGYTF. Complete variable domain (other parts from reference TRBV12-5 and TRBJ1-2): DARVTQTPRHKVTEMGQEVTMRCQPILGHNTVFWYRQTMMQGLELLAYFRNRAPLDDSGMPKDRFSAEMPDATLATLKIQPSEPRDSAVYFCASGSDRGFGYTFGSGTRLTVV.

The chain is built from TRBV6-6 and TRBJ1-6; D unresolved. Per germline, CDR1 MNHNY and CDR2 SVGAGI (reference sequence). The CDR3 is 15 residues long. Deletions cut 0 bases from V and 9 bases from J, with 12 bases between. The CDR3 loop reads CASSYSNSQVSPLHF. As DNA, the CDR3 is TGTGCCAGCAGTTACTCGAACAGTCAGGTTTCACCCCTCCACTTT.

The chain employs TRBV19 and TRBJ1-2; tentative D call: TRBD1 (6 bases). Trimming stripped 5 bases from V and 3 bases from J, with 19 bases between. The V gene's germline CDR1 is LNHDA and CDR2 SQIVND (reference sequence). The length of the CDR3 is 16 residues. This CDR3 reads CASSGGRAGNYYGYTF. The CDR3 region has the DNA TGTGCCAGTAGTGGGGGCAGGGCTGGAAATTACTATGGCTACACCTTC.

DNA for the CDR3: TGTGCCAGCAGCCCCACAGGGGCCAGCGATCAAGAGACCCAGTACTTC. Translated: CASSPTGASDQETQYF. The genes are TRBV27 and TRBJ2-5; 7 bases fit TRBD1. The V segment lost 6 bases and the J segment 2 bases; nucleotides outside the gene matches: 12. The CDR3 is 16 amino acids. Germline V gives CDR1 MNHEY, CDR2 SMNVEV (reference sequence).

The genes are TRBV15 and TRBJ2-1; D possibly corresponds to TRBD2 (8 bases). The V gene lost 1 base and the J gene lost 7 bases, with 14 bases spanning the gap. The CDR3 covers 15 residues. Looked up from germline, CDR1 is LNHNV and CDR2 is YYDKDF (reference sequence). The CDR3 loop reads CATSRGTSRGNEQFF. For the CDR3, the DNA is TGTGCCACCAGCAGAGGGACTAGCAGGGGGAATGAGCAGTTCTTC.

The chain carries TRBV5-1 and TRBJ1-3; the D is unclear. The CDR3 covers 14 residues. The V gene lost 1 base and the J gene lost 1 base, with 6 bases spanning the gap. Germline lookup yields CDR1 SGHRS and CDR2 YFSETQ. DNA of the CDR3: TGCGCCAGCAGCTTGCCGGGGTCTGGAAACACCATATATTTT. Translating gives CASSLPGSGNTIYF.

This chain links TRBV7-6 with TRBJ1-6; perhaps TRBD1 as D (6 bases). Trimming removed 8 bases at V and 7 bases at J, with 9 bases between. The CDR3 has 12 amino acids. The germline V gene encodes CDR1 SGHVS and CDR2 FNYEAQ. Written as DNA, the CDR3 is TGTGCCAGCGGACAGAAGAATTCACCCCTCCACTTT. The encoded protein is CASGQKNSPLHF.

In nucleotides, the CDR3 is TGTGCCAGCTCAACTACTAGCACAGATACGCAGTATTTT. As protein: CASSTTSTDTQYF. The chain carries TRBV18 and TRBJ2-3; unclear D gene. Germline V lookup: CDR1 KGHSH, CDR2 LQKENI. V lost 5 bases to trimming and J lost 0 bases, with 6 bases between them. CDR3 size: 13 residues.

V and J are TRBV6-5 and TRBJ1-2, with 7 bases lining up with TRBD1. The CDR3 is 15 amino acids. Trimming at V came to 0 bases and at J to 8 bases, leaving 9 bases not matched to a gene. In germline, CDR1 is MNHEY, CDR2 SVGAGI. In DNA, the CDR3 is TGTGCCAGCAGTTACTCCTTTACAGGGGATCGCGGCTACACCTTC. It codes for CASSYSFTGDRGYTF.

J is TRBJ1-5 and V is TRBV19, with 12 bases fitting TRBD1. The CDR3 runs to 15 residues. Looked up from germline, CDR1 is LNHDA and CDR2 is SQIVND (reference sequence). V shed 4 bases, J shed 5 bases, and the junction held 3 bases outside the gene matches. The CDR3 DNA sequence: TGTGCCAGTAGTAGGGACAGGGGGCCCCATCAGCCCCAGCATTTT. Residues: CASSRDRGPHQPQHF.

The chain combines TRBV9 with TRBJ2-2; the D gene is possibly TRBD2 (5 bases). Germline V gives CDR1 SGDLS, CDR2 YYNGEE. The CDR3 is made up of 19 amino acids. V lost 4 bases and J 3 bases, leaving 25 bases between the germline ends. The CDR3 reads CASSPPGSQNYGDTGELFF. CDR3 DNA sequence: TGTGCCAGCAGCCCACCGGGATCCCAGAACTACGGGGACACCGGGGAGCTGTTTTTT.

CDR3 loop: CASSLAPQGDRVLNEQFF. Written as DNA, the CDR3 is TGCGCCAGCAGCTTGGCTCCACAGGGCGACAGGGTGCTCAATGAGCAGTTCTTC. This chain links TRBV5-1 with TRBJ2-1, with 7 bases matching TRBD1. The CDR3 is made up of 18 amino acids. V lost 0 bases and J lost 6; bases outside the gene matches: 15. Germline V lookup: CDR1 SGHRS, CDR2 YFSETQ.

The CDR3 sequence: CASTPGSGGELFF. DNA for the CDR3: TGTGCCAGCACCCCCGGGAGTGGCGGGGAGCTGTTTTTT. The V gene is TRBV5-4, the J gene TRBJ2-2; tentative D call: TRBD2 (6 bases). Trimming shortened V by 6 bases and J by 7 bases, and 13 bases separated the two germline ends. The germline V gene encodes CDR1 SGHNT and CDR2 YYREEE (reference sequence). The CDR3 loop spans 13 amino acids.

The J gene is TRBJ2-1, the V gene TRBV5-1, with 13 bases identical to TRBD2. Germline CDR1 and CDR2: SGHRS and YFSETQ. The CDR3 has 15 residues. Losses at the gene ends were 4 bases for V and 9 bases for J; bases not matched to a gene: 7. The DNA of the CDR3 is TGCGCCAGCAGCAAACTAGCGGGGGGGCAGATTGAGCAGTTCTTC. Amino acid sequence: CASSKLAGGQIEQFF.

Comments on this clone: A junction end diverges from the germline sequence, so it may reflect a read error. J is TRBJ2-4 and V is TRBV7-7, with TRBD2 matching 14 bases. CDR3 length equals 16 residues. Per germline, CDR1 SSHAT and CDR2 FNYEAQ (reference sequence). The CDR3 region is CASSKGLAGVLDIQYF. CDR3 nucleotides: TGTGCTAGCAGCAAGGGACTAGCGGGAGTTTTGGACATTCAGTACTTC.

The rearrangement links TRBV7-3 to TRBJ1-2; a weak D match, TRBD1 (6 bases). The CDR3 sequence is 12 residues long. The V gene lost 2 bases and the J gene lost 8 bases, with 9 bases spanning the gap. The V gene's germline CDR1 is SGHTA and CDR2 FQGTGA. The chain's CDR3 is CASSLAGEGYTF. The CDR3 nucleotides read TGTGCCAGCAGCTTAGCAGGGGAGGGCTACACCTTC.

The genes are TRBV2 and TRBJ2-1; possibly TRBD2 for D (6 bases). Germline V gene lookup returns CDR1 SNHLY and CDR2 FYNNEI. V was clipped by 6 bases and J by 3 bases, with 18 bases between them. This CDR3 has 16 amino acids. The CDR3 is CASRERARGIYNEQFF. The CDR3 region has the DNA TGTGCCAGCAGGGAACGGGCGCGGGGTATCTACAATGAGCAGTTCTTC.

The chain is built from TRBV5-1 and TRBJ1-1; 7 positions match TRBD1. Trimming cost V 1 base and J 4 bases; bases outside gene matches: 13. The germline CDR1 and CDR2 sequences are SGHRS and YFSETQ. The CDR3 is 17 amino acids. CDR3 sequence (DNA): TGCGCCAGCAGCTTGACAAAGACAGGGAGCGGGGGCACTGAAGCTTTCTTT. It is translated as CASSLTKTGSGGTEAFF.